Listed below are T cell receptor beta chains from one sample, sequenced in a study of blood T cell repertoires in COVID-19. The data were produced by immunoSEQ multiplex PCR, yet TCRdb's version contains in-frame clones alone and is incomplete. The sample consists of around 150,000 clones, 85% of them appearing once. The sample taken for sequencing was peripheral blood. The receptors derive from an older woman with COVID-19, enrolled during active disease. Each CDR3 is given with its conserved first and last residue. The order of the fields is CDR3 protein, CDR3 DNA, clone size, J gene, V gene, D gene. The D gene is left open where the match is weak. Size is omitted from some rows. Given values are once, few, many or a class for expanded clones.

CASSRTGLRGYTF TGTGCCAGCAGCCGCACAGGGCTGCGTGGCTACACCTTC - TRBJ1-2 TRBV27 -
CASSGGVGGGEKLFF TGTGCTAGCAGCGGAGGAGTAGGGGGCGGCGAAAAACTGTTTTTT few TRBJ1-4 TRBV7-7 TRBD1
CASSLTPLRTGGAVNGYTF TGTGCCAGCAGCTTAACTCCCCTCAGGACAGGGGGCGCGGTTAATGGCTACACCTTC - TRBJ1-2 TRBV7-3 TRBD1
CASSLYGQENTEAFF TGTGCCAGCAGCTTATATGGACAGGAAAACACTGAAGCTTTCTTT - TRBJ1-1 TRBV7-8 TRBD1
CASSRPTGVGYTF TGTGCCAGCAGTCGACCGACAGGGGTGGGCTACACCTTC - TRBJ1-2 TRBV6-2/TRBV6-3 TRBD1
CASSPSGGMGETQYF TGTGCCAGCAGTCCGTCGGGGGGGATGGGGGAGACCCAGTACTTC few TRBJ2-5 TRBV6-1 TRBD2
CASSLGRGQGNEKLFF TGCGCCAGCAGCTTGGGGAGAGGACAGGGAAATGAAAAACTGTTTTTT - TRBJ1-4 TRBV5-1 TRBD1
CASSLDRGRNQPQHF TGTGCCAGCAGCTTAGACAGGGGGCGCAATCAGCCCCAGCATTTT - TRBJ1-5 TRBV6-5 TRBD1
CASSQRGKNEQFF TGTGCCAGCAGCCAAAGAGGGAAAAATGAGCAGTTCTTC - TRBJ2-1 TRBV3-1/TRBV3-2 -
CASSAGGGNTIYF TGTGCCAGCTCCGCCGGGGGAGGAAACACCATATATTTT - TRBJ1-3 TRBV9 -